The T cell receptor beta chain under discussion was sequenced for a study of OX40 agonist ivuxolimab in advanced cancers. Study overall: Hepatocellular carcinoma, melanoma, renal cell or head and neck cancer was diagnosed in the dose-escalation patients. One patient with hepatocellular carcinoma and two with cutaneous melanoma, three in all, had partial responses.

CDR3 length equals 16 residues. Looked up from germline, CDR1 is ENHRY and CDR2 is SYGVKD. V lost 3 bases to trimming and J lost 2 bases, with 14 bases between them. The data were produced by immunoSEQ multiplex PCR, yet TCRdb's version contains in-frame clones alone and is incomplete. The sample lists 30,000 to 40,000 clones; 82% were seen once. Judged by abundance, this clone is medium-sized. Autoimmune disease history or systemic immunosuppression was exclusionary. Blood sampling took place at baseline, cycle 4 day 1, and cycle 7 day 1. The sequences come from CD4+ or CD8+ T cells sorted from blood, collected in a trial of the OX40 agonist ivuxolimab. The sequence was collected from an adult with an advanced solid tumor such as melanoma, head and neck, liver or kidney cancer. This sequence joins TRBV10-3 and TRBJ1-5; no firm D call. CDR3 sequence: CAISDPSLSGNQPQHF. CDR3 coding DNA: TGTGCCATCAGTGACCCGTCATTGTCAGGCAATCAGCCCCAGCATTTT.